These 19 T cell receptor beta chains were all obtained from the same sample, sequenced in a study of T cell responses to AZD1222 COVID-19 vaccine. Clones were read by immunoSEQ multiplex PCR, and TCRdb kept only the in-frame ones, dropping some. The sample lists about 170,000 clones, around 90% occurring once. Sequenced material: peripheral blood, taken 28 days after the second AZD1222 dose. These receptor sequences come from an adult who received the AZD1222 COVID-19 vaccine.

The table lists this clone with a count of one. The chain joins TRBV29-1 to TRBJ2-1, with D perhaps TRBD2 (5 bases). This CDR3 comprises 10 residues. V lost 4 bases to trimming and J lost 9 bases, with 7 bases between them. The germline V gene encodes CDR1 SQVTM and CDR2 ANQGSEA. The CDR3 DNA reads TGCAGCGTTGTGAGGGTTGAGCAGTTCTTC. The encoded protein is CSVVRVEQFF.

This rearrangement joins TRBV3-1 (or the pseudogene TRBV3-2) to TRBJ1-6; the match to TRBD1 covers 7 bases. This CDR3 comprises 20 residues. Germline V gene data show CDR1 as LGHDT and CDR2 as YNNKEL (reference sequence). The ends lost 3 bases at V and 10 bases at J; junction bases unmatched: 24. CDR3 in amino acids: CASSHLRAGQSIYPGSPLHF. The CDR3, as DNA: TGTGCCAGCAGCCATTTACGAGCGGGACAGAGTATTTATCCGGGATCACCCCTCCACTTT.

The J gene is TRBJ1-2, the V gene TRBV25-1, with D unresolved. The V and J ends lost 11 bases and 3 bases respectively, with 10 bases between them. This CDR3 has 11 residues. CDR1 is MGHDK and CDR2 is SYGVNS in the germline V gene. The chain's CDR3 is CAVKGDYGYTF. The CDR3 DNA reads as TGTGCCGTAAAGGGTGACTATGGCTACACCTTC.

The chain employs TRBV20-1 and TRBJ1-1, with D perhaps matching TRBD1 (5 bases). Per germline, CDR1 DFQATT and CDR2 SNEGSKA (reference sequence). V was pared by 6 bases and J by 1 base, with 15 bases between. There are 14 residues in the CDR3. CDR3 nucleotide sequence: TGCAGTGCAAGTAGGGGAGGGCAGAACACTGAAGCTTTCTTT. It yields the protein CSASRGGQNTEAFF.

V gene TRBV10-3 combines with J gene TRBJ2-5; D is unresolved. The CDR3 runs 13 residues. V was shortened by 3 bases and J by 1 base, with 6 bases between the two germline ends. Germline CDR1 reads ENHRY; CDR2 reads SYGVKD. The CDR3 sequence: CAISDLVQETQYF. Here the CDR3 DNA reads TGTGCCATCAGTGATTTGGTCCAAGAGACCCAGTACTTC.

The rearrangement joins TRBV28 to TRBJ1-2; D gene uncertain. The CDR3 totals 15 residues. Germline V gene data show CDR1 as MDHEN and CDR2 as SYDVKM. The V end lost 8 bases, the J end lost 0 bases, and 16 bases lay between the germline ends. This CDR3 reads CASQRLSGTNYGYTF. The CDR3 DNA reads as TGTGCCAGCCAGCGCCTATCAGGAACTAACTATGGCTACACCTTC.

The V and J genes are TRBV4-1 and TRBJ1-4, with D maybe TRBD1 (6 bases). V lost 1 base and J lost 8, with 23 bases in between. Per the germline V gene, CDR1 is MGHRA and CDR2 is YSYEKL. This CDR3 is 18 amino acids long. CDR3 coding DNA: TGCGCCAGCAGCCAAGTTTGGAAGGGGGGGCCGCTGGGAGAAAAACTGTTTTTT. This encodes CASSQVWKGGPLGEKLFF.

The V call is TRBV7-2, the J call TRBJ1-1; no clear D gene. V dropped 3 bases and J dropped 3 bases, with 11 bases sitting between them. The CDR3 extends over 14 amino acids. Germline CDR1 and CDR2: SGHTA and FQGNSA. CDR3 in amino acids: CASSLDLGYTEAFF. In nucleotides, the CDR3 is TGTGCCAGCAGCTTGGACTTGGGGTACACTGAAGCTTTCTTT.

The rearrangement uses TRBV30 and TRBJ1-2, with D perhaps TRBD1 (6 bases). V was cut by 2 bases and J by 2 bases, with 12 bases left in between. The CDR3 length is 14 residues. Germline loops: CDR1 GTSNPN, CDR2 SVGIG (reference sequence). CDR3 nucleotides: TGTGCCTGGAGTTCCACAGGGACCAACTATGGCTACACCTTC. It codes for CAWSSTGTNYGYTF.

This chain connects TRBV11-2 to TRBJ1-2; D gene uncertain. The CDR3 extends over 14 amino acids. V shed 4 bases and J shed 8 bases, with 17 bases lying between them. The germline gives CDR1 SGHAT, CDR2 FQNNGV. The CDR3 loop is CASSYLLSRVGYTF. The CDR3 DNA reads TGTGCCAGCAGCTACCTTCTCTCACGCGTGGGCTACACCTTC.

The chain carries TRBV5-4 and TRBJ2-7; D perhaps matches TRBD1 (5 bases). V dropped 4 bases and J dropped 6 bases, with 17 bases sitting between them. This CDR3 contains 14 residues. Germline CDR1 SGHNT, CDR2 YYREEE (reference sequence). The CDR3 region is CASSLPGRGREQYF. CDR3 DNA sequence: TGTGCCAGCAGCCTCCCCGGAAGGGGCCGCGAGCAGTACTTC.

The chain links TRBV4-2 to TRBJ2-5; 7 positions match TRBD2. The CDR3 has 13 residues. Germline V gives CDR1 LGHNA, CDR2 YNFKEQ. J lost 2 bases, V lost 4 bases, and 1 base had no gene match. CDR3 loop: CASSRGGQETQYF. The CDR3, as DNA: TGTGCCAGCAGCCGCGGGGGTCAAGAGACCCAGTACTTC.

The chain carries TRBV13 and TRBJ2-7; 7 bases are a match to TRBD2. CDR1 is PRHDT and CDR2 is FYEKMQ in the germline V gene (reference sequence). V lost 5 bases to trimming and J lost 6 bases; unmatched junction nucleotides: 4. The CDR3 sequence is 12 residues long. The CDR3 reads CASSTGLGEQYF. CDR3 nucleotide sequence: TGTGCCAGCAGCACTGGACTAGGCGAGCAGTACTTC.

V gene TRBV7-2 combines with J gene TRBJ1-4; 8 nucleotides line up with TRBD1. With V trimmed by 3 bases and J by 7 bases, 4 bases remained unmatched. The CDR3 totals 14 residues. The germline gives CDR1 SGHTA, CDR2 FQGNSA. CDR3 protein: CASSFPGTGEKLFF. The CDR3 nucleotides are TGTGCCAGCAGCTTCCCCGGGACAGGTGAAAAACTGTTTTTT.

The CDR3 loop reads CASSPALGENTEAFF. CDR3 DNA: TGTGCCAGCTCACCAGCATTGGGGGAGAACACTGAAGCTTTCTTT. The chain joins TRBV18 to TRBJ1-1, with D maybe TRBD1 (5 bases). Germline V lookup: CDR1 KGHSH, CDR2 LQKENI. The CDR3 is 15 residues long. Trimming took 2 bases from V and 1 from J, leaving 11 bases between them.

The rearrangement uses TRBV11-2 and TRBJ2-3; D gene uncertain. From germline, CDR1 is SGHAT and CDR2 FQNNGV. The V and J ends lost 3 bases and 9 bases respectively, with 13 bases between them. The CDR3 loop spans 13 amino acids. The CDR3 loop is CASSFSSGATQYF. The CDR3 coding sequence is TGTGCCAGCAGCTTCTCCTCGGGTGCCACGCAGTATTTT.

V gene TRBV6-2 or TRBV6-3 combines with J gene TRBJ2-1; D is perhaps TRBD2 (5 bases). From germline, CDR1 is MNHEY and CDR2 SVGEGT. Trimming left V 5 bases short and J 10 bases short, with 9 bases between. This CDR3 is built from 11 residues. The CDR3 sequence: CASSNGVEQFF. The CDR3 DNA is TGTGCCAGCAGTAACGGGGTAGAGCAGTTCTTC.

The chain employs TRBV4-3 and TRBJ2-5; the match to TRBD2 covers 10 bases. The CDR3 has 18 amino acids. Germline CDR1 is LGHNA and CDR2 is YSLEER. V lost 1 base and J lost 4; bases outside the gene matches: 12. The CDR3 reads CASSQVLPSGGRGETQYF. In nucleotides, the CDR3 is TGCGCCAGCAGCCAAGTGTTGCCTAGCGGGGGACGGGGAGAGACCCAGTACTTC.

In regard to this clone: In the same sample, other DNA sequences code for this CDR3. The V gene is TRBV7-2, the J gene TRBJ1-2; weak D call: TRBD1 (5 bases). This CDR3 contains 12 residues. Germline CDR1 is SGHTA and CDR2 is FQGNSA. V was pared by 3 bases and J by 5 bases, with 7 bases between. The CDR3 coding sequence is TGTGCCAGCAGCTTGGGGGATTATGGCTACACCTTC. It is translated as CASSLGDYGYTF.